This T cell receptor beta chain was recorded in a study of blood T cell repertoires in COVID-19. Study-wide context: Specimens from acute and convalescent COVID-19 originated in the United States, Italy and Spain. The cDNA or gDNA used as material had been derived from T cells, B-cell-depleted T cells, or PBMCs.

The CDR3 spans 14 residues. The V gene lost 6 bases and the J gene lost 4 bases, with 13 bases spanning the gap. Germline V gives CDR1 LNHDA, CDR2 SQIVND (reference sequence). As originally analysed: Scientists estimated how many nucleated cells there were by amplifying reference gene primers. Clones were sequenced by immunoSEQ multiplex PCR, and TCRdb holds only the in-frame ones, with some missing. Clone size and the V and J calls come from that table; the DNA yielded D and trimming. The sample has about 370,000 clones; around 89% are singletons. Details on this clone: This specimen includes other DNA sequences encoding the same CDR3.

This clonotype was sampled from a man aged 18 to 29 with active or convalescent COVID-19. The genes are TRBV19 and TRBJ1-5; D not resolved. The sequenced sample consisted of peripheral blood. CDR3 DNA: TGTGCCAGTAGCCCGGGGTGGGGAAATCAGCCCCAGCATTTT. Its translation: CASSPGWGNQPQHF.